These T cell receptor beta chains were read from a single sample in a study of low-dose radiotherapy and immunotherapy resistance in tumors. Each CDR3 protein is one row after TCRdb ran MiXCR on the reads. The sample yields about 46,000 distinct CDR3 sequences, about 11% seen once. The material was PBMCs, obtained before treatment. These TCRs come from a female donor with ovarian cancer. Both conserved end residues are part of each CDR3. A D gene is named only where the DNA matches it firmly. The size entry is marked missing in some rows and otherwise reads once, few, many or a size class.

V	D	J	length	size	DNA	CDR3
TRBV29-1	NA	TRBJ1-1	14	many	TGCAGCGTTGAAGGCAGGGGAATAAATCCTGAAGCTTTCTTT	CSVEGRGINPEAFF
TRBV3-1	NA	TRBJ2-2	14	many	TGTGCCAGCAGCCAAGGGATTCGCACCGGGGAGCTGTTTTTT	CASSQGIRTGELFF
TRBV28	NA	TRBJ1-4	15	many	TGTGCCAGCAGTTATGGATGGGGGTTAAGGGAAAAACTGTTTTTT	CASSYGWGLREKLFF
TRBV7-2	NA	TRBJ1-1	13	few	TGTGCCAGCAGCCCGCTAGGTGGGACTGAAGCTTTCTTT	CASSPLGGTEAFF
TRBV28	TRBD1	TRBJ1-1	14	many	TGTGCCAGCAGTCCTCGTACAGGGGGCACTGAAGCTTTCTTT	CASSPRTGGTEAFF
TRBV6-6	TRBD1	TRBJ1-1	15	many	TGTGCCAGCAGGCTAAGGGGGCGCATGAACACTGAAGCTTTCTTT	CASRLRGRMNTEAFF
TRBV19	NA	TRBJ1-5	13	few	TGTGCCAGTAGTGATACAGGGAAGGAGCCCCAGCATTTT	CASSDTGKEPQHF
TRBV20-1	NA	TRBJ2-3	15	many	TGCAGTGCTAGGAGGGTGGAAGGAGGGGGTCATACGCAGTATTTT	CSARRVEGGGHTQYF
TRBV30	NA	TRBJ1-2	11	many	TGTGCCTGGAGCCCCAACTATGGCTACACCTTC	CAWSPNYGYTF
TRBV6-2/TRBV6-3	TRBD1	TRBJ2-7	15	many	TGTGCCAGCAGTCCCCCGGGACAGGGCTGGTACGAGCAGTACTTC	CASSPPGQGWYEQYF
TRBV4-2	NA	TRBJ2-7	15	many	TGTGCCAGCAGCCAAGATGGGGCGCCCCGCTACGAGCAGTACTTC	CASSQDGAPRYEQYF
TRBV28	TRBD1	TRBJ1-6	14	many	TGTGCCAGCAGCTCAGACAGGGCCAATTCACCCCTCCACTTT	CASSSDRANSPLHF
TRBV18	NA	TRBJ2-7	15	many	TGTGCCAGCTCACCCCCCGGCCAGCCCCTTTACGAGCAGTACTTC	CASSPPGQPLYEQYF
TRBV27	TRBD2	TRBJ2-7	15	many	TGTGCCAGCAGCCCTCGGGGGGGGCGCTCCTACGAGCAGTACTTC	CASSPRGGRSYEQYF
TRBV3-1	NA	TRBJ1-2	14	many	TGTGCCAGCAGCCAGGGGCCAGCTAACTATGGCTACACCTTC	CASSQGPANYGYTF
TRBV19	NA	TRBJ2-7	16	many	TGTGCCAGTAGTAGTTGGGGGACATCTTACTCCTACGAGCAGTACTTC	CASSSWGTSYSYEQYF
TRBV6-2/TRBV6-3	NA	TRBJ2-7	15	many	TGTGCCAGCAGTGAAGACCAGTTCGAGAGGTGCGAGCAGTACTTC	CASSEDQFERCEQYF
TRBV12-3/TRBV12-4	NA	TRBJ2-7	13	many	TGTGCCAGCAGTTTAACAAGATATTACGAGCAGTACTTC	CASSLTRYYEQYF
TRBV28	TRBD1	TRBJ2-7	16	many	TGTGCCAGCAGTGTTAACCCGGGACAGATAACCTACGAGCAGTACTTC	CASSVNPGQITYEQYF
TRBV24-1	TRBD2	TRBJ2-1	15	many	TGTGCCACCAGTGATGCTGGCGGGAGGAGTAATGAGCAGTTCTTC	CATSDAGGRSNEQFF
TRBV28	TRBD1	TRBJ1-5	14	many	TGTGCCAGCAGCGACGGGACAGGCTCTCAGCCCCAGCATTTT	CASSDGTGSQPQHF
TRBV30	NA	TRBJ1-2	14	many	TGTGCCTGGAGCGGGCTTAGGCAAAACTATGGCTACACCTTC	CAWSGLRQNYGYTF
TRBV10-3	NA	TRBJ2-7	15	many	TGTGCCATCAGTGAGCTAGAAGGGACTGCCTACGAGCAGTACTTC	CAISELEGTAYEQYF
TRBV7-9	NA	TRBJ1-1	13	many	TGTGCCAGCAGCTTAGGTCCGCAAACTGAAGCTTTCTTT	CASSLGPQTEAFF
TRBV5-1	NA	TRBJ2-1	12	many	TGCGCCAGCAGCTCTAGTTTGAGTGAGCAGTTCTTC	CASSSSLSEQFF
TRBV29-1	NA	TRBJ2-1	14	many	TGCAGCGTGGGGAGGCCCCCCGGTGAGAATGAGCAGTTCTTC	CSVGRPPGENEQFF
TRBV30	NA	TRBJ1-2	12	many	TGTGCCCAAACAGGGACCAACTATGGCTACACCTTC	CAQTGTNYGYTF
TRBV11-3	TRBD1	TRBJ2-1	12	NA	TGTGCCAGCAGCAGTGACAGGGAACAGCAGTTCTTC	CASSSDREQQFF
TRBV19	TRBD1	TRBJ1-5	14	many	TGTGCCAGTAGTCACACAGGGGGGAATCAGCCCCAGCATTTT	CASSHTGGNQPQHF
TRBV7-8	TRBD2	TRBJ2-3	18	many	TGTGCCAGCAGCCTCTCGGCGGGACTAGCGGTCCTCACAGATACGCAGTATTTT	CASSLSAGLAVLTDTQYF
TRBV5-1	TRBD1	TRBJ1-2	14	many	TGCGCCAGCAGCAATCGGACAGGGATCTATGGCTACACCTTC	CASSNRTGIYGYTF
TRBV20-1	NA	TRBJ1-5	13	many	TGCAGTGCTGAGGGACCGGCAAATCAGCCCCAGCATTTT	CSAEGPANQPQHF
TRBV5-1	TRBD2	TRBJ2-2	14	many	TGCGCCAGCAGCCACGAGCGGGAGTCCGGGGAGCTGTTTTTT	CASSHERESGELFF
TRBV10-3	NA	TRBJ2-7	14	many	TGTGCCATCAGTGAGTCGATAGGGATTAAGGCCGCGTACTTC	CAISESIGIKAAYF
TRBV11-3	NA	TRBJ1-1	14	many	TGTGCCAGCAGCTTACCGTGGGGCCTCACTGAAGCTTTCTTT	CASSLPWGLTEAFF
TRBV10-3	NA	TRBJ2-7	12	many	TGTGCCATCAGGGGTACGGGGCACGAGCAGTACTTC	CAIRGTGHEQYF
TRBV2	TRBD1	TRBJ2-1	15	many	TGTGCCAGCACATTCTCCGGGACAGCCAATCGAGAGCAGTTCTTC	CASTFSGTANREQFF
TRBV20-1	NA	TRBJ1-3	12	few	TGCAGTGCTAGCCTGGGGGGAAACACCATATATTTT	CSASLGGNTIYF
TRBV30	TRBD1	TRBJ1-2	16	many	TGTGCCTGGAGTGCTCCCGGGACAGGGCTCAGCTATGGCTACACCTTC	CAWSAPGTGLSYGYTF
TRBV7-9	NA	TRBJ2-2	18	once	NA	CASSLGELPLNTGELFFF
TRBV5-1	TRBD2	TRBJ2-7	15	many	TGCGCCAGCAGCCCCCGGTACCGAGCGGGGGTGGAGCAGTACTTC	CASSPRYRAGVEQYF
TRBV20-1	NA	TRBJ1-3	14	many	TGCAGTGCTAGAGCAGGAGACTCTGGAAACACCATATATTTT	CSARAGDSGNTIYF
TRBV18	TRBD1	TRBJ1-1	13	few	TGTGCCAGCTCATCACAGACAGGGACTGAAGCTTTCTTT	CASSSQTGTEAFF
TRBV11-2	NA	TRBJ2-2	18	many	TGTGCCAGCAGCTTCGGGGCGGCATTTAGGGCAGACACCGGGGAGCTGTTTTTT	CASSFGAAFRADTGELFF
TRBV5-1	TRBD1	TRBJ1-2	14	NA	TGCGCCAGCAGCTTGGGCGACAGGGGTTATGGCTACACCTTC	CASSLGDRGYGYTF
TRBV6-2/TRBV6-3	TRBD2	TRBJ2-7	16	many	TGTGCCAGCAGTTACTCCCAACTAGCGACGGCCTACGAGCAGTACTTC	CASSYSQLATAYEQYF
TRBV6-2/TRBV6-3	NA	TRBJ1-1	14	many	TGTGCCAGCAGTCGAAGTTCCCGGGAAACTGAAGCTTTCTTT	CASSRSSRETEAFF
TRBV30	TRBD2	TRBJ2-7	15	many	TGTGCCTGGAGCGCGGGACTAGCGGGAGAATACGAGCAGTACTTC	CAWSAGLAGEYEQYF
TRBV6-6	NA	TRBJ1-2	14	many	TGTGCCAGCAGTTACCCAGCGTCCCCCTATGGCTACACCTTC	CASSYPASPYGYTF
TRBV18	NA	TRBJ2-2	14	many	TGTGCCAGCTCACCGGACTTAAACACCGGGGAGCTGTTTTTT	CASSPDLNTGELFF
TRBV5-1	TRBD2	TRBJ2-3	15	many	TGCGCCAGCAGCCCGCGGGGGGGGGACACAGATACGCAGTATTTT	CASSPRGGDTDTQYF
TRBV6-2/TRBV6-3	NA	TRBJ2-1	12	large	TGTGCCAGCAGTTACATGGGAGAGGAGCAGTTCTTC	CASSYMGEEQFF
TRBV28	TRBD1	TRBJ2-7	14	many	TGTGCCAGCAGTGATAGGGGACAGACCTCGTTGCAGTACTTC	CASSDRGQTSLQYF
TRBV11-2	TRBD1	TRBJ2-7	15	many	TGTGCCAGCAGTCTAGGGGGGACAGGTACCTACGAGCAGTACTTC	CASSLGGTGTYEQYF
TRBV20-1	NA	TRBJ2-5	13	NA	TGCAGTGCCCAGAGGGGCAGGGGTGAGACCCAGTACTTC	CSAQRGRGETQYF
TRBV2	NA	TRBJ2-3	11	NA	TGTGCCAGCAGTCAGACAGATACGCAGTATTTT	CASSQTDTQYF
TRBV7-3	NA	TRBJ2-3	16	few	TGTGCCAGCAGCCCCGGGGGGACACCAATCACAGATACGCAGTATTTT	CASSPGGTPITDTQYF
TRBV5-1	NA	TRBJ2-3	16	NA	TGCGCCAGCAGCACAGGCCTTGGGATCAGCACAGATACGCAGTATTTT	CASSTGLGISTDTQYF
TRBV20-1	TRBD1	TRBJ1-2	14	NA	TGCAGTGCTAGAGAAACAGGGGGGAACTATGGCTACACCTTC	CSARETGGNYGYTF
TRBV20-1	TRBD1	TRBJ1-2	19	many	TGCAGTGCTAGAGATCTGGGAGGACAGGGACGCCCGAACCACTATGGCTACACCTTC	CSARDLGGQGRPNHYGYTF